Described below is a single T cell receptor (beta chain) sequence and its context. Its target is unknown. V was clipped by 4 bases and J by 3 bases; unmatched bases: 6. CDR1 is MNHEY, CDR2 SVGAGI, per germline. CDR3 length: 15 residues. The sample is drawn from a study of OX40 agonist ivuxolimab in advanced cancers. Profiled with immunoSEQ multiplex PCR; TCRdb holds only in-frame clones, not every one. The sample lists 55,000 to 65,000 clones; approximately 81% were seen once. Findings and caveats of the study: Expanded clones were, on average, more numerous among CD8+ T cells than CD4+.

The input for sequencing was CD4+ or CD8+ T cells sorted from blood, taken in a trial of the OX40 agonist ivuxolimab. This sequence was found in an adult with an advanced solid tumor such as melanoma, head and neck, liver or kidney cancer. This chain links TRBV6-5 with TRBJ1-2, with TRBD1 matching over 9 bases. The CDR3 reads CASSSGTGKDYGYTF. The CDR3 DNA reads TGTGCCAGCAGTTCCGGGACAGGGAAAGACTATGGCTACACCTTC.